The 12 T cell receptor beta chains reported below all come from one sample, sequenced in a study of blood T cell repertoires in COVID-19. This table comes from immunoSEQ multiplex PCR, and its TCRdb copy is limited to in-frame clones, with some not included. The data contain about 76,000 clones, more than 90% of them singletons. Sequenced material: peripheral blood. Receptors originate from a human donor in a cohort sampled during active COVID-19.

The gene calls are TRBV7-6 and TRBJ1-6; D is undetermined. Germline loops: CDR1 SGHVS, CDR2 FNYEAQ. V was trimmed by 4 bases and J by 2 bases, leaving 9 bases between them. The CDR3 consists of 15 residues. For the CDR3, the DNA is TGTGCCAGCAGCTCTTACGAGGCCTATAATTCACCCCTCCACTTT. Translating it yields CASSSYEAYNSPLHF.

This CDR3 is CASSQTAGTRNEQFF. The CDR3 DNA reads TGTGCCAGCTCGCAAACCGCGGGGACTAGAAATGAGCAGTTCTTC. The chain employs TRBV18 and TRBJ2-1; 8 bases line up with TRBD2. The V gene's germline CDR1 is KGHSH and CDR2 LQKENI. The CDR3 is 15 amino acids. After removal of 6 bases from V and 7 bases from J, the junction contained 11 bases not matched to a gene. Combining the CDR3 with reference TRBV18 and TRBJ2-1 gives the whole variable domain NAGVMQNPRHLVRRRGQEARLRCSPMKGHSHVYWYRQLPEEGLKFMVYLQKENIIDESGMPKERFSAEFPKEGPSILRIQQVVRGDSAAYFCASSQTAGTRNEQFFGPGTRLTVL.

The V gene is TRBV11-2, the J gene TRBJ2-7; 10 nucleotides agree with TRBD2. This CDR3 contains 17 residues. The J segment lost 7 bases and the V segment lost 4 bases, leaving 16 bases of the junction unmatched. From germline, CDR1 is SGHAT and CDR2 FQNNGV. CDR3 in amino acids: CASSSPTASGRVTEQYF. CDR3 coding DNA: TGTGCCAGCAGCTCACCAACTGCTAGCGGGAGAGTAACGGAGCAGTACTTC.

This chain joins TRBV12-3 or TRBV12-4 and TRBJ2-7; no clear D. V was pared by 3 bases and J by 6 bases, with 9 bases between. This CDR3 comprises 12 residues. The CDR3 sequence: CASSFTDLEQYF. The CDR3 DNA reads TGTGCCAGCAGTTTCACAGATCTCGAGCAGTACTTC.

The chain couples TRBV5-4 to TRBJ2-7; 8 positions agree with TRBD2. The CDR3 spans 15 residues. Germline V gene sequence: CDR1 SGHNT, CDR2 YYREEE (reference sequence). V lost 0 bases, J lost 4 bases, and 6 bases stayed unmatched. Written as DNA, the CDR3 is TGTGCCAGCAGCTTGGGGAAGCGGGGGAGGTACGAGCAGTACTTC. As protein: CASSLGKRGRYEQYF.

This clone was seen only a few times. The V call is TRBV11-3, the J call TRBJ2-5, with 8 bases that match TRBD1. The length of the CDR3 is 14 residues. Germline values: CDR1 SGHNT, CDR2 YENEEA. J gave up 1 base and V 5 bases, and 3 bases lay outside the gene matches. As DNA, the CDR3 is TGTGCCAGCAGCCAGGACAGGGCCCAAGAGACCCAGTACTTC. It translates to CASSQDRAQETQYF.

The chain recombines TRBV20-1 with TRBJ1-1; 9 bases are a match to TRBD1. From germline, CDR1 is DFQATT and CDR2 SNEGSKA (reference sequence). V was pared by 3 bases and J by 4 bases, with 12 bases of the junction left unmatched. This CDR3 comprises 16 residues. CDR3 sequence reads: CSASVGTGIASTEAFF. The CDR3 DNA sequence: TGCAGTGCTAGTGTCGGGACAGGGATCGCTAGCACTGAAGCTTTCTTT.

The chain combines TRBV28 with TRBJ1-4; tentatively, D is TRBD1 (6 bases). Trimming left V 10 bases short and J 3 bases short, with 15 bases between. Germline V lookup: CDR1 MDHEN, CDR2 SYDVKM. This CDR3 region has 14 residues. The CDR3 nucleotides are TGTGCCACCGGGGGGGGCCAGCCTAATGAAAAACTGTTTTTT. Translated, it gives CATGGGQPNEKLFF.

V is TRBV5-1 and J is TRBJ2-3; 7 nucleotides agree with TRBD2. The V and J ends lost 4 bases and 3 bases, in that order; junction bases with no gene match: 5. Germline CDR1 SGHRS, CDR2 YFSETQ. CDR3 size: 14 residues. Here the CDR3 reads CASSGGEVTDTQYF. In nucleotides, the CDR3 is TGCGCCAGCAGCGGGGGGGAGGTTACAGATACGCAGTATTTT.

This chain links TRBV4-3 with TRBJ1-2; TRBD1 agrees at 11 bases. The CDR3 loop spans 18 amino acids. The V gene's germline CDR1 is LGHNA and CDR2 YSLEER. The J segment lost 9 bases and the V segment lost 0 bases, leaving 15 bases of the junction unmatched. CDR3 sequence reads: CASSQDGGTGGPPMSYTF. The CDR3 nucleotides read TGCGCCAGCAGCCAAGATGGAGGGACAGGGGGTCCCCCTATGAGCTACACCTTC.

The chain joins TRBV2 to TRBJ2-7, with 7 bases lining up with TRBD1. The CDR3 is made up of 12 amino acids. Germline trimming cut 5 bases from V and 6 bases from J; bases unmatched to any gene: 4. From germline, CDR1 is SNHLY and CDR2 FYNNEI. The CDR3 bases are TGTGCCAGCAGTATCCGACAGGGCGAGCAGTACTTC. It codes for CASSIRQGEQYF.

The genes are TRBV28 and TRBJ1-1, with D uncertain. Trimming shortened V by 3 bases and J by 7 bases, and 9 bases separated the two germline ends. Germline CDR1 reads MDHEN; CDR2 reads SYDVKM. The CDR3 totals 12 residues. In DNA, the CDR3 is TGTGCCAGCAGTTTCGTCGGGAGTGAAGCTTTCTTT. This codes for CASSFVGSEAFF.